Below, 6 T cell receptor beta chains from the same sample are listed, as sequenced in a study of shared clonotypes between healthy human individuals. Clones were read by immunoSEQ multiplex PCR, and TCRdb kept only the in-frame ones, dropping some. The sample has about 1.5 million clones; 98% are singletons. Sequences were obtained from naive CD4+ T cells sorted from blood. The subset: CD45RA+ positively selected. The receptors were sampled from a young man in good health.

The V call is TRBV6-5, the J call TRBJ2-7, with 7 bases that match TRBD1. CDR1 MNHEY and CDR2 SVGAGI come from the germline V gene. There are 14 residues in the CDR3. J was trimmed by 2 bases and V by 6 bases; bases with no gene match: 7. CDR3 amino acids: CASRATTGTYEQYF. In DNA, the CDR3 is TGTGCCAGCAGGGCTACGACAGGGACCTACGAGCAGTACTTC.

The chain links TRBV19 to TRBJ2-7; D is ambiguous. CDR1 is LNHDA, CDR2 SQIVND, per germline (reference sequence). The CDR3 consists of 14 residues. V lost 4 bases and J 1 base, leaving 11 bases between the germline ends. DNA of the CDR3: TGTGCCAGTAGTAGGCTGGGCGTGTCCTACGAGCAGTACTTC. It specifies CASSRLGVSYEQYF.

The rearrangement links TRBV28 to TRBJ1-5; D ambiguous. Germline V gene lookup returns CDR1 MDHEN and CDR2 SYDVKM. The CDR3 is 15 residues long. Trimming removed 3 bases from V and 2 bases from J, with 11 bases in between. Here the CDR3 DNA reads TGTGCCAGCAGTTTGCTCAGGACTGGCAATCAGCCCCAGCATTTT. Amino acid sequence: CASSLLRTGNQPQHF. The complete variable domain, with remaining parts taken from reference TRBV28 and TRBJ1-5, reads DVKVTQSSRYLVKRTGEKVFLECVQDMDHENMFWYRQDPGLGLRLIYFSYDVKMKEKGDIPEGYSVSREKKERFSLILESASTNQTSMYLCASSLLRTGNQPQHFGDGTRLSIL.

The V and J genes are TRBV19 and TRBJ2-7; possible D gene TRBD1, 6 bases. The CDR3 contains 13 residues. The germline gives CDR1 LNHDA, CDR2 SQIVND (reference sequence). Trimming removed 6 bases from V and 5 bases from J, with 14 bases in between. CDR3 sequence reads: CASSQSTGNEQYF. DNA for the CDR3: TGTGCCAGTAGCCAGAGTACAGGGAACGAGCAGTACTTC. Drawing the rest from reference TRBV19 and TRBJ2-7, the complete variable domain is DGGITQSPKYLFRKEGQNVTLSCEQNLNHDAMYWYRQDPGQGLRLIYYSQIVNDFQKGDIAEGYSVSREKKESFPLTVTSAQKNPTAFYLCASSQSTGNEQYFGPGTRLTVT.

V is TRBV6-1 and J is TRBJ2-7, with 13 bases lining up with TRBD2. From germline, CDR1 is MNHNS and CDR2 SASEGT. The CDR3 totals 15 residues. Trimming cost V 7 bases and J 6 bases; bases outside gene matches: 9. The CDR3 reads CASIGGLAGDLEQYF. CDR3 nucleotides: TGTGCCAGCATCGGAGGACTAGCGGGAGATCTCGAGCAGTACTTC.

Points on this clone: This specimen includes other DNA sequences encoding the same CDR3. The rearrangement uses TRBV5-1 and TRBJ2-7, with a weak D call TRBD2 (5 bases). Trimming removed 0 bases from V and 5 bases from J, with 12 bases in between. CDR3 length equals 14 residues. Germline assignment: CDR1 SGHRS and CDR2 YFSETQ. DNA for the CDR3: TGCGCCAGCAGCTTGGTTGGTCGGGGTGACGAGCAGTACTTC. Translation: CASSLVGRGDEQYF.